The source of this T cell receptor beta chain is a study of T cell responses to AZD1222 COVID-19 vaccine. Per the germline V gene, CDR1 is MGHRA and CDR2 is YSYEKL. Between the trimmed V and J ends, which lost 3 bases and 1 base, there was a span of 10 bases. The CDR3 is 14 residues long. As regards this clone: Its antigen remains unknown.

Libraries were prepared by immunoSEQ multiplex PCR; TCRdb keeps only in-frame clonotypes and omits some of them. The data show 200,000 or so clones, 75% to 90% seen once. Findings of the study overall: Reports say nearly half of spike-specific TCRs go after unmutated variant regions.

The specimen was peripheral blood, collected on day 0 of AZD1222 vaccination. This TCR was sampled from an adult in good health. The V and J genes are TRBV4-1 and TRBJ2-7; D is unresolved. The CDR3 loop reads CASSQPGRSYEQYF. In DNA form, the CDR3 reads TGCGCCAGCAGCCAGCCCGGACGGTCCTACGAGCAGTACTTC.